In its sample, the clone carrying this T cell receptor (beta chain) was seen once. What it recognizes is unknown. This record comes from a study of blood T cells in healthy people across ages. Study-wide points: Aged donors had fewer naive CD4+ cells and lower diversity than long-lived donors.

A J-beta primer mix and a sample-barcoded 5' primer were used in a second PCR of about 7 to 11 cycles. Via MiXCR, TCRdb re-called the 5' RACE reads, giving one row per CDR3 protein. This sample has 1.8 million or so distinct CDR3 sequences, with more than 35% found just once. Germline V gene lookup returns CDR1 GTSNPN and CDR2 SVGIG (reference sequence). The CDR3 runs 12 residues. V shed 0 bases and J shed 13 bases, with 13 bases lying between them. The sample taken for sequencing was blood. The chain is built from TRBV30 and TRBJ2-1; D perhaps matches TRBD1 (5 bases). This TCR was recovered from a human donor in good health. The CDR3 nucleotides are TGTGCCTGGAGTGTTACCATCTGGGGCCAGTTCTTC. This codes for CAWSVTIWGQFF.